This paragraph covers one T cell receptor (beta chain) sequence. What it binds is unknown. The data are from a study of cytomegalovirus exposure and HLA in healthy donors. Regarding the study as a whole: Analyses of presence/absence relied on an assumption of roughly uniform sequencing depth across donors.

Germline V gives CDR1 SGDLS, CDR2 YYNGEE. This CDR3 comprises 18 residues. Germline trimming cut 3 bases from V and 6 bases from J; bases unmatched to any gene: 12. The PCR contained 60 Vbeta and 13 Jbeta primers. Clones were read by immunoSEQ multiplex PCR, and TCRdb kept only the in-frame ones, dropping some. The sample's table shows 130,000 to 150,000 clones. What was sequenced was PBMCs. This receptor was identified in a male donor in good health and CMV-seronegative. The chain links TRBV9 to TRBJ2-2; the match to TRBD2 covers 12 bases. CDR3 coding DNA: TGTGCCAGCAGCGCCATCTTACTAGCGGGAGGAGGCCCCGGGGAGCTGTTTTTT. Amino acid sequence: CASSAILLAGGGPGELFF.